What follows are 25 T cell receptor beta chains derived from one specimen sequenced in a study of T cells in localized non-small cell lung cancer. The assay was immunoSEQ multiplex PCR, and TCRdb's table has in-frame clones only and misses some. The sample lists 15,000 to 25,000 clones, 85% to 95% seen once, with about 4% in the top ten. Sequenced material: peripheral blood, taken before any cancer treatment. These receptors came from a male donor at least 60 years old with stage I squamous cell lung carcinoma.

The gene calls are TRBV7-2 and TRBJ2-1; TRBD2 matches 9 bases. From germline, CDR1 is SGHTA and CDR2 FQGNSA. With 5 bases clipped from V and 7 bases from J, the junction kept 15 bases outside the gene matches. This CDR3 contains 17 residues. The DNA of the CDR3 is TGTGCCAGCAGCCCGCCCCGTTACGCGGGAGGGTTGAATGAGCAGTTCTTC. It encodes CASSPPRYAGGLNEQFF. Looking up the rest from reference TRBV7-2 and TRBJ2-1 gives the full variable domain: GAGVSQSPSNKVTEKGKDVELRCDPISGHTALYWYRQSLGQGLEFLIYFQGNSAPDKSGLPSDRFSAERTGGSVSTLTIQRTQQEDSAVYLCASSPPRYAGGLNEQFFGPGTRLTVL.

By sample fraction, this clone is medium-sized. The chain links TRBV4-3 to TRBJ2-7; 7 bases fit TRBD1. Trimming removed 1 base from V and 3 bases from J; junction bases left unmatched: 3. Germline loops: CDR1 LGHNA, CDR2 YSLEER. The CDR3 has 14 amino acids. Here the CDR3 reads CASSQVGQNYEQYF. CDR3 DNA: TGCGCCAGCAGCCAAGTGGGACAGAACTACGAGCAGTACTTC.

The V call is TRBV19, the J call TRBJ2-1; 7 nucleotides line up with TRBD2. There are 14 residues in the CDR3. The germline CDR1 and CDR2 sequences are LNHDA and SQIVND (reference sequence). The junction had 9 bases not matched to a gene; V was cut back by 11 bases and J by 2 bases. The CDR3 is CASGGRGPYNEQFF. The CDR3 bases are TGTGCCTCGGGCGGGAGAGGGCCCTACAATGAGCAGTTCTTC. Looking up the rest from reference TRBV19 and TRBJ2-1 gives the full variable domain: DGGITQSPKYLFRKEGQNVTLSCEQNLNHDAMYWYRQDPGQGLRLIYYSQIVNDFQKGDIAEGYSVSREKKESFPLTVTSAQKNPTAFYLCASGGRGPYNEQFFGPGTRLTVL.

V and J are TRBV7-3 and TRBJ1-1; D may be TRBD1 (5 bases). V gave up 3 bases and J gave up 7 bases, with 12 bases separating them. The CDR3 is made up of 13 amino acids. CDR1 is SGHTA and CDR2 is FQGTGA in the germline V gene. CDR3 DNA sequence: TGTGCCAGCAGCTTTAACGACGGGGGTGAAGCTTTCTTT. Translating gives CASSFNDGGEAFF.

V gene TRBV29-1 combines with J gene TRBJ1-4; tentatively, D is TRBD1 (5 bases). This CDR3 spans 13 amino acids. The germline V gene encodes CDR1 SQVTM and CDR2 ANQGSEA. The V end was cut by 0 bases, the J end by 8 bases, with 10 bases between. CDR3 residues: CSVEDWAGEKLFF. The DNA for the CDR3 is TGCAGCGTTGAAGATTGGGCAGGGGAAAAACTGTTTTTT.

The chain is built from TRBV21-1 and TRBJ2-5; TRBD2 was called by the table and not checked on the DNA. TRBV21-1 is a known pseudogene. This CDR3 contains 13 residues. Here the CDR3 reads CASSKRREETQYF. DNA for the CDR3: TGTGCCAGCAGCAAAAGGAGGGAAGAGACCCAGTACTTC.

This chain uses TRBV18 with TRBJ2-1, with TRBD2 matching 7 bases. Germline V gene data show CDR1 as KGHSH and CDR2 as LQKENI. V lost 5 bases, J lost 0 bases, and 1 base stayed unmatched. There are 14 residues in the CDR3. In DNA, the CDR3 is TGTGCCAGCTCATGGACTAGCTCCTACAATGAGCAGTTCTTC. It codes for CASSWTSSYNEQFF.

This chain uses TRBV19 with TRBJ1-1; D is ambiguous. V dropped 4 bases and J dropped 1 base, with 16 bases sitting between them. Germline CDR1 and CDR2: LNHDA and SQIVND (reference sequence). This CDR3 is 16 amino acids long. The chain's CDR3 is CASSTLGLGGNTEAFF. The CDR3 nucleotides read TGTGCCAGTAGTACCCTAGGTCTGGGAGGGAACACTGAAGCTTTCTTT.

The chain's CDR3 is CASSLQPGQGGETQYF. The CDR3 coding sequence is TGTGCCAGCAGCTTACAGCCGGGACAGGGGGGGGAGACCCAGTACTTC. V usage is TRBV7-7 and J usage is TRBJ2-5, with 11 bases aligning to TRBD1. V was clipped by 2 bases and J by 5 bases; unmatched bases: 7. Germline V gives CDR1 SSHAT, CDR2 FNYEAQ (reference sequence). This CDR3 comprises 16 residues.

The table lists this clone with a count of one. The chain couples TRBV6-1 to TRBJ1-2; D gene ambiguous. Germline CDR1 reads MNHNS; CDR2 reads SASEGT. Trimming removed 2 bases at V and 9 bases at J, with 16 bases between. This CDR3 is 14 amino acids long. The CDR3 DNA sequence: TGTGCCAGCAGTGAAAAGGGCAGTCTGCTGAGCTACACCTTC. It specifies CASSEKGSLLSYTF.

V and J are TRBV5-1 and TRBJ2-5; TRBD2 agrees at 12 bases. Germline loops: CDR1 SGHRS, CDR2 YFSETQ. With V trimmed by 1 base and J by 4 bases, 14 bases remained unmatched. There are 19 residues in the CDR3. In nucleotides, the CDR3 is TGCGCCAGCAGCTTGCCCCTTCGGACTAGCGGGGTCCCCCTAGAGACCCAGTACTTC. Translating gives CASSLPLRTSGVPLETQYF. The full variable domain, in which reference TRBV5-1 and TRBJ2-5 provide the parts outside the CDR3, is KAGVTQTPRYLIKTRGQQVTLSCSPISGHRSVSWYQQTPGQGLQFLFEYFSETQRNKGNFPGRFSGRQFSNSRSEMNVSTLELGDSALYLCASSLPLRTSGVPLETQYFGPGTRLLVL.

The chain is built from TRBV15 and TRBJ2-2, with no clear D. This CDR3 contains 17 residues. The germline V gene encodes CDR1 LNHNV and CDR2 YYDKDF (reference sequence). V was clipped by 0 bases and J by 5 bases, with 16 bases between them. CDR3 DNA sequence: TGTGCCACCAGCAGAGACGGGCGTGAGATAGGAACCGGGGAGCTGTTTTTT. Translating it yields CATSRDGREIGTGELFF.

The genes are TRBV7-9 and TRBJ2-3; 7 bases line up with TRBD2. CDR3 length: 16 amino acids. V gave up 2 bases and J gave up 2 bases; unmatched junction bases: 7. Germline V gene lookup returns CDR1 SEHNR and CDR2 FQNEAQ (reference sequence). The CDR3 nucleotides read TGTGCCAGCAGCTTATCCGGCGGGAGCCCCACAGATACGCAGTATTTT. This translates into CASSLSGGSPTDTQYF.

The gene calls are TRBV18 and TRBJ1-5, with TRBD1 matching 11 bases. Unmatched junction bases numbered 12, after V lost 1 base and J lost 4 bases. The CDR3 is 19 amino acids. The germline V gene encodes CDR1 KGHSH and CDR2 LQKENI. CDR3 amino acids: CASSPRGQGANGLNQPQHF. CDR3 nucleotides: TGTGCCAGCTCACCACGAGGACAGGGGGCGAACGGATTAAATCAGCCCCAGCATTTT.

The table lists this clone with a few counts. The CDR3 reads CASSKTGTRAMRGNEQFF. CDR3 in DNA: TGTGCCAGCAGCAAGACCGGGACTCGGGCGATGAGGGGGAATGAGCAGTTCTTC. This chain connects TRBV6-4 to TRBJ2-1; D may be TRBD1 or TRBD2 (6 bases each). V shed 6 bases and J shed 7 bases, with 28 bases lying between them. CDR3 length equals 18 residues. Germline assignment: CDR1 MRHNA and CDR2 SNTAGT.

V usage is TRBV20-1 and J usage is TRBJ2-1; D uncertain. Trimming stripped 4 bases from V and 8 bases from J, with 6 bases between. CDR1 and CDR2 (germline): DFQATT, SNEGSKA (reference sequence). The CDR3 contains 10 residues. The DNA for the CDR3 is TGCAGTGCTAAGTACGATGAGCAGTTCTTC. It codes for CSAKYDEQFF.

This chain uses TRBV18 with TRBJ1-1, with D perhaps TRBD1 (5 bases). The ends were cut back, 2 bases at V and 1 base at J, with 8 bases in the middle. The CDR3 has 14 residues. Germline loops: CDR1 KGHSH, CDR2 LQKENI. The CDR3 nucleotides are TGTGCCAGCTCACCAAGACAGCCGAACACTGAAGCTTTCTTT. Protein sequence: CASSPRQPNTEAFF. Looking up the rest from reference TRBV18 and TRBJ1-1 gives the full variable domain: NAGVMQNPRHLVRRRGQEARLRCSPMKGHSHVYWYRQLPEEGLKFMVYLQKENIIDESGMPKERFSAEFPKEGPSILRIQQVVRGDSAAYFCASSPRQPNTEAFFGQGTRLTVV.

The J gene is TRBJ2-2, the V gene TRBV27, with 10 bases fitting TRBD1. CDR3 length equals 16 residues. The J segment lost 8 bases and the V segment lost 2 bases, leaving 8 bases of the junction unmatched. Germline-derived CDR1 and CDR2 are MNHEY and SMNVEV (reference sequence). CDR3 sequence: CASSLGTGVFRGELFF. In DNA form, the CDR3 reads TGTGCCAGCAGTTTAGGGACAGGGGTCTTTAGGGGGGAGCTGTTTTTT.

The chain recombines TRBV7-9 with TRBJ2-2; D not resolved. Trimming stripped 0 bases from V and 6 bases from J, with 8 bases between. The CDR3 covers 14 residues. CDR1 SEHNR and CDR2 FQNEAQ come from the germline V gene (reference sequence). CDR3 sequence reads: CASSLAVQAGELFF. CDR3 coding DNA: TGTGCCAGCAGCTTAGCGGTTCAGGCCGGGGAGCTGTTTTTT.

The chain carries TRBV7-9 and TRBJ1-5, with D hard to call. The CDR3 contains 16 residues. Looked up from germline, CDR1 is SEHNR and CDR2 is FQNEAQ (reference sequence). V dropped 1 base and J dropped 4 bases, with 14 bases sitting between them. In DNA, the CDR3 is TGTGCCAGCAGCTTAGGCGTCGTGGGGAGTAATCAGCCCCAGCATTTT. This gives the protein CASSLGVVGSNQPQHF.

The V and J genes are TRBV30 and TRBJ2-5; possible D gene TRBD1, 5 bases. V gave up 8 bases and J gave up 0 bases, with 13 bases separating them. Germline V gives CDR1 GTSNPN, CDR2 SVGIG (reference sequence). The CDR3 is 13 amino acids. CDR3 DNA: TGTGCCGCAGACAGCTTGTACCAAGAGACCCAGTACTTC. The encoded protein is CAADSLYQETQYF.

The chain carries TRBV19 and TRBJ2-7; TRBD1 agrees at 11 bases. The CDR3 totals 17 residues. Germline CDR1 LNHDA, CDR2 SQIVND (reference sequence). V gave up 4 bases and J gave up 0 bases; unmatched junction bases: 8. DNA of the CDR3: TGTGCCAGTAGTAGGTCCACCGGGACAGGGGGCTCCTACGAGCAGTACTTC. Protein: CASSRSTGTGGSYEQYF.

The chain has TRBV5-1 and TRBJ2-6; D is ambiguous. CDR1 is SGHRS, CDR2 YFSETQ, per germline. The V end was cut by 2 bases, the J end by 4 bases, with 7 bases between. This CDR3 is built from 14 residues. CDR3 nucleotide sequence: TGCGCCAGCAGCTTTGGTTCCGGGGCCAACGTCCTGACTTTC. Its protein is CASSFGSGANVLTF.

The V call is TRBV7-2, the J call TRBJ1-5; 9 bases are a match to TRBD1. The ends lost 2 bases at V and 6 bases at J; junction bases unmatched: 8. This CDR3 has 16 residues. CDR1 is SGHTA, CDR2 FQGNSA, per germline. In DNA form, the CDR3 reads TGTGCCAGCAGCTTATCGCCTACAGGGGGCGGTCAGCCCCAGCATTTT. This gives the protein CASSLSPTGGGQPQHF.

The chain combines TRBV2 with TRBJ2-5, with a tentative D call TRBD1 (5 bases). Trimming stripped 7 bases from V and 5 bases from J, with 8 bases between. This CDR3 region has 11 residues. From germline, CDR1 is SNHLY and CDR2 FYNNEI. CDR3: CASTGYETQYF. The CDR3 region has the DNA TGTGCCAGCACAGGGTATGAGACCCAGTACTTC.